One sample yielded the 24 T cell receptor beta chains listed below, sequenced in a study of response to subunit inactivated influenza vaccine. TCRdb redid the calling of the RT-PCR reads with MiXCR, one entry per CDR3 protein. The profile shows approximately 500,000 distinct CDR3 sequences, roughly 25% of them singletons. Separately, the same data were catalogued under a study of T cells expressing NK-cell markers. As reported in that work: Scientists made TCR beta cDNA using 5'RACE template switching with UMIs.

The specimen was CD4+ T cells sorted from PBMCs, collected 11 to 12 days after vaccination. These receptors all come from a man aged 50 or older who received an inactivated influenza vaccine.

This clonotype was detected a few times. The V call is TRBV10-3, the J call TRBJ2-7; D remains unclear. Germline V gene sequence: CDR1 ENHRY, CDR2 SYGVKD. The CDR3 contains 14 residues. Trimming shortened V by 6 bases and J by 2 bases, and 14 bases separated the two germline ends. The CDR3 is CAIRPNQETYEQYF. DNA of the CDR3: TGTGCCATCAGACCCAACCAAGAAACCTACGAGCAGTACTTC.

The chain joins TRBV11-2 to TRBJ2-7; a weak D match, TRBD2 (7 bases). This CDR3 comprises 16 residues. V lost 6 bases, J lost 0 bases, and 18 bases lay in between. Germline assignment: CDR1 SGHAT and CDR2 FQNNGV. The CDR3 nucleotides read TGTGCCAGCAGACGCGCCGGCGGGGGCCACTCCTACGAGCAGTACTTC. Amino acids: CASRRAGGGHSYEQYF.

In this sample, this clonotype turned up a few times. The V call is TRBV20-1, the J call TRBJ2-3, with 7 bases matching TRBD1. V shed 4 bases and J 0 bases; nucleotides not matched to a gene: 7. This CDR3 region has 15 residues. CDR1 and CDR2 from the germline V gene are DFQATT and SNEGSKA (reference sequence). CDR3 DNA: TGCAGTGCTATGACCCCGGGACAGAGCACAGATACGCAGTATTTT. Translating it yields CSAMTPGQSTDTQYF.

This clonotype came up a few times. The rearrangement links TRBV24-1 to TRBJ2-7, with 9 bases matching TRBD1. V shed 0 bases, J shed 9 bases, and the junction held 11 bases outside the gene matches. Germline CDR1 KGHDR, CDR2 SFDVKD. CDR3 length: 16 residues. CDR3 region: CATSDLPVGQGSRQYF. For the CDR3, the DNA is TGTGCCACCAGTGATTTGCCCGTAGGACAGGGGAGTCGGCAGTACTTC.

CDR3 coding DNA: TGTGCCAGCAGCCAAGACCTGGCAGTGAGCTCCTACGAGCAGTACTTC. It yields the protein CASSQDLAVSSYEQYF. The V gene is TRBV3-1, the J gene TRBJ2-7; no definite D call. CDR3 length: 16 residues. CDR1 is LGHDT, CDR2 YNNKEL, per germline (reference sequence). Trimming left V 0 bases short and J 0 bases short, with 12 bases between.

In this sample, this clonotype turned up a few times. The CDR3 nucleotides are TGTGCCAGCAGTTCCGGACAGGGTGGCTCCTACGAGCAGTACTTC. The encoded protein is CASSSGQGGSYEQYF. The chain couples TRBV28 to TRBJ2-7, with TRBD1 matching 8 bases. Germline loops: CDR1 MDHEN, CDR2 SYDVKM. The CDR3 has 15 residues. V was clipped by 4 bases and J by 0 bases; unmatched bases: 5.

This clonotype was observed once. The chain combines TRBV4-1 with TRBJ2-3, with 8 bases aligning to TRBD1. From germline, CDR1 is MGHRA and CDR2 YSYEKL. The trim removed 1 base at V and 6 bases at J, leaving 12 bases unmatched. CDR3 length equals 17 residues. CDR3 protein: CASSQVRSRQGRDTQYF. The CDR3 DNA reads as TGCGCCAGCAGCCAAGTCCGATCTAGACAGGGGAGGGATACGCAGTATTTT.

V and J are TRBV6-5 and TRBJ2-1; tentatively, D is TRBD1 (5 bases). Trimming removed 2 bases at V and 10 bases at J, with 18 bases between. The CDR3 runs 15 residues. Per the germline V gene, CDR1 is MNHEY and CDR2 is SVGAGI. This CDR3 is CASSYGTAWTREQFF. The CDR3 DNA sequence: TGTGCCAGCAGTTACGGTACGGCATGGACAAGAGAGCAGTTCTTC.

This clonotype was counted only a few times. V usage is TRBV7-9 and J usage is TRBJ1-5; TRBD1 matches 7 bases. Germline V lookup: CDR1 SEHNR, CDR2 FQNEAQ (reference sequence). V was clipped by 1 base and J by 6 bases; unmatched bases: 3. This CDR3 is 14 amino acids long. The chain's CDR3 is CASSLEGGPQPQHF. The DNA for the CDR3 is TGTGCCAGCAGCTTAGAAGGGGGCCCTCAGCCCCAGCATTTT.

This chain joins TRBV5-1 and TRBJ2-3; 14 nucleotides agree with TRBD2. The ends lost 4 bases at V and 4 bases at J; junction bases unmatched: 5. CDR3 length: 16 residues. CDR1 and CDR2 from the germline V gene are SGHRS and YFSETQ. The CDR3 sequence: CASSRATSGGADTQYF. The CDR3 DNA reads as TGCGCCAGCAGCCGGGCGACTAGCGGGGGGGCAGATACGCAGTATTTT.

V usage is TRBV4-3 and J usage is TRBJ1-5; D gene ambiguous. CDR3 length: 15 residues. V lost 0 bases to trimming and J lost 5 bases, with 11 bases between them. CDR1 is LGHNA and CDR2 is YSLEER in the germline V gene. The CDR3 sequence is CASSQDRSSYQPQHF. Here the CDR3 DNA reads TGCGCCAGCAGCCAAGATCGTTCCAGCTATCAGCCCCAGCATTTT.

The CDR3 DNA reads TGTGCCAGCAGTCCTATGCCGGCCTACGAGCAGTACTTC. Protein product: CASSPMPAYEQYF. The chain is built from TRBV12-3 or TRBV12-4 and TRBJ2-7; D is undetermined. There are 13 residues in the CDR3. The V end lost 5 bases, the J end lost 2 bases, and 10 bases lay between the germline ends.

V and J are TRBV11-2 and TRBJ2-2; 8 bases are a match to TRBD1. J was trimmed by 1 base and V by 7 bases; bases with no gene match: 5. Per germline, CDR1 SGHAT and CDR2 FQNNGV. This CDR3 contains 15 residues. The CDR3 DNA reads as TGTGCCAGCATCACCACAGGGGGGAACACCGGGGAGCTGTTTTTT. Translation gives CASITTGGNTGELFF. Full variable domain (rest looked up from reference TRBV11-2 and TRBJ2-2): EAGVAQSPRYKIIEKRQSVAFWCNPISGHATLYWYQQILGQGPKLLIQFQNNGVVDDSQLPKDRFSAERLKGVDSTLKIQPAKLEDSAVYLCASITTGGNTGELFFGEGSRLTVL.

The V and J genes are TRBV11-2 and TRBJ1-1; no definite D call. V was pared by 5 bases and J by 4 bases, with 11 bases between. The CDR3 totals 13 residues. Germline CDR1 and CDR2: SGHAT and FQNNGV. CDR3 bases: TGTGCCAGCAGCCCGGCCGGAGTCACTGAAGCTTTCTTT. Its translation: CASSPAGVTEAFF.

This clonotype was picked up a small number of times. The chain recombines TRBV29-1 with TRBJ2-7; TRBD1 matches at 9 bases. The V gene's germline CDR1 is SQVTM and CDR2 ANQGSEA. The CDR3 runs to 13 residues. Germline trimming cut 5 bases from V and 0 bases from J; bases unmatched to any gene: 2. The CDR3: CSVRTGVSYEQYF. The CDR3 coding sequence is TGCAGCGTTCGGACAGGGGTCTCCTACGAGCAGTACTTC.

V gene TRBV6-1 combines with J gene TRBJ1-1; TRBD1 matches 8 bases. This CDR3 is 14 amino acids long. V trimming: 6 bases; J trimming: 4 bases; junction bases outside the gene matches: 7. The V gene's germline CDR1 is MNHNS and CDR2 SASEGT. Here the CDR3 reads CASRLDRAVTEAFF. In DNA, the CDR3 is TGTGCCAGCAGACTGGACAGGGCTGTCACTGAAGCTTTCTTT.

This clonotype was observed many times. This rearrangement joins TRBV12-3 or TRBV12-4 to TRBJ1-5, with 7 bases aligning to TRBD1. The ends lost 5 bases at V and 3 bases at J; junction bases unmatched: 7. This CDR3 spans 15 amino acids. For the CDR3, the DNA is TGTGCCAGCAGTAAGGGGGCGGGGTACAATCAGCCCCAGCATTTT. Translated, it gives CASSKGAGYNQPQHF.

J is TRBJ2-1 and V is TRBV12-3 or TRBV12-4, with 7 bases aligning to TRBD2. The V and J ends lost 6 bases and 0 bases, in that order; junction bases with no gene match: 2. The CDR3 spans 14 residues. The chain's CDR3 is CASRGDYSYNEQFF. The CDR3 nucleotides read TGTGCCAGCAGGGGGGACTACTCCTACAATGAGCAGTTCTTC.

The chain uses TRBV5-4 and TRBJ2-5, with 15 bases that match TRBD2. Germline loops: CDR1 SGHNT, CDR2 YYREEE (reference sequence). This CDR3 spans 16 amino acids. V trimming: 4 bases; J trimming: 5 bases; junction bases outside the gene matches: 6. CDR3 bases: TGTGCCAGCAGCCGGACTAGCGGGAGGGTAGGGGAGACCCAGTACTTC. The encoded protein is CASSRTSGRVGETQYF.

The chain uses TRBV4-1 and TRBJ2-3, with D possibly TRBD2 on 5 matching bases. Germline-derived CDR1 and CDR2 are MGHRA and YSYEKL. With 0 bases removed from V and 2 bases from J, the gap between germline ends came to 9 bases. The CDR3 loop spans 15 amino acids. CDR3 protein: CASSQDGIPTDTQYF. In nucleotides, the CDR3 is TGCGCCAGCAGCCAAGACGGGATACCCACAGATACGCAGTATTTT.

The chain uses TRBV7-9 and TRBJ1-2; tentative D call: TRBD1 (6 bases). Trimming pared 5 bases from V and 1 base from J, leaving 14 bases between. The germline gives CDR1 SEHNR, CDR2 FQNEAQ (reference sequence). CDR3 length: 15 residues. CDR3 in amino acids: CASSGPGTFNYGYTF. The CDR3, as DNA: TGTGCCAGCAGCGGACCCGGGACATTTAACTATGGCTACACCTTC.

V is TRBV28 and J is TRBJ2-5; TRBD1 matches 9 bases. J gave up 2 bases and V 3 bases, and 4 bases lay outside the gene matches. Germline lookup yields CDR1 MDHEN and CDR2 SYDVKM. The CDR3 is 15 amino acids. CDR3 bases: TGTGCCAGCAGTTTCCATGACAGGGGGCAAGAGACCCAGTACTTC. Protein sequence: CASSFHDRGQETQYF.

Ten or more counts support this clonotype. The V and J genes are TRBV7-9 and TRBJ2-1; the match to TRBD2 covers 8 bases. Germline V gene sequence: CDR1 SEHNR, CDR2 FQNEAQ (reference sequence). The ends lost 5 bases at V and 6 bases at J; junction bases unmatched: 3. The CDR3 spans 13 residues. CDR3 region: CASSTSGGNEQFF. The CDR3 DNA sequence: TGTGCCAGCAGCACTAGCGGCGGCAATGAGCAGTTCTTC. The complete variable domain, with remaining parts taken from reference TRBV7-9 and TRBJ2-1, reads DTGVSQNPRHKITKRGQNVTFRCDPISEHNRLYWYRQTLGQGPEFLTYFQNEAQLEKSRLLSDRFSAERPKGSFSTLEIQRTEQGDSAMYLCASSTSGGNEQFFGPGTRLTVL.

The chain recombines TRBV28 with TRBJ2-5, with 10 nucleotides matching TRBD2. Germline-derived CDR1 and CDR2 are MDHEN and SYDVKM. The V segment lost 5 bases and the J segment 7 bases; nucleotides outside the gene matches: 13. The CDR3 is 16 residues long. The CDR3 region has the DNA TGTGCCAGCAGTACCCGAGCGGGAGGGACCCCCTGGACCCAGTACTTC. Translating it yields CASSTRAGGTPWTQYF.